The clone carrying this TCR beta chain has more than one count but fewer than ten. What it recognizes is unknown. One entry per CDR3 protein results from TCRdb running MiXCR on the 5' RACE reads. In the table there are 510,000 or so distinct CDR3 sequences, roughly 15% of which are singletons. The data originate from a study of identical twins. The CDR3 loop spans 16 amino acids. The V end was cut by 3 bases, the J end by 4 bases, with 14 bases between. Germline CDR1 reads SGDLS; CDR2 reads YYNGEE. Findings of the study overall: With abundant cord blood beta clonotypes, insertions were fewer; memory repertoires showed no such pattern.

The same specimen was also included in a second study, on yellow fever vaccine responses in identical twins. As that report states: Convergence reportedly seemed to mark part of the twins' vaccine T cell response, with personalization marking the rest.

V and J are TRBV9 and TRBJ1-6, with D maybe TRBD1 (6 bases). The TCR comes from a woman in her late teens or twenties in good health. The sample consisted of CD4+ T cells sorted from blood. CDR3 bases: TGTGCCAGCAGCGCAGACAGGCCCCCATATAATTCACCCCTCCACTTT. This gives the protein CASSADRPPYNSPLHF.